One and the same sample provided the 3 T cell receptor beta chains below, sequenced in a study of OX40 agonist ivuxolimab in advanced cancers. The table came from immunoSEQ multiplex PCR; TCRdb's copy has only in-frame clones and leaves some out. Counted here are over 80,000 clones, around 90% occurring once; the ten biggest clones make up approximately 0.43%. The source was CD4+ or CD8+ T cells sorted from blood, collected in a trial of the OX40 agonist ivuxolimab. The source is an adult with an advanced solid tumor such as melanoma, head and neck, liver or kidney cancer.

This sequence joins TRBV7-2 and TRBJ2-3; perhaps D is TRBD1 or TRBD2 (5 bases each). This CDR3 is built from 13 residues. V was trimmed by 4 bases and J by 8 bases, leaving 13 bases between them. CDR1 is SGHTA, CDR2 FQGNSA, per germline. CDR3 sequence: CASSSLGAVTQYF. CDR3 DNA: TGTGCCAGCAGCTCCCTCGGGGCGGTTACGCAGTATTTT. Full variable domain (rest looked up from reference TRBV7-2 and TRBJ2-3): GAGVSQSPSNKVTEKGKDVELRCDPISGHTALYWYRQSLGQGLEFLIYFQGNSAPDKSGLPSDRFSAERTGGSVSTLTIQRTQQEDSAVYLCASSSLGAVTQYFGPGTRLTVL.

The chain links TRBV6-1 to TRBJ2-2; a possible D gene is TRBD2 (5 bases). CDR3 length: 15 amino acids. The germline V and J ends were trimmed by 3 bases and 5 bases, with 13 bases remaining between them. Per germline, CDR1 MNHNS and CDR2 SASEGT. The CDR3 spells CASSELAVETGELFF. The CDR3 nucleotides read TGTGCCAGCAGTGAGCTAGCCGTGGAGACCGGGGAGCTGTTTTTT.

The genes are TRBV11-2 and TRBJ1-5; the D gene is possibly TRBD1 (5 bases). CDR3 length: 14 amino acids. The germline V gene has CDR1 SGHAT and CDR2 FQNNGV. Trimming stripped 6 bases from V and 6 bases from J, with 15 bases between. In DNA form, the CDR3 reads TGTGCCAGCAGTCCCTCATCTGGGGGTCAGCCCCAGCATTTT. Its translation: CASSPSSGGQPQHF.